The rows below give T cell receptor beta chains drawn from one sample of a study of T cells in Graves' hyperthyroidism and ophthalmopathy. TCRdb reanalysed the multiplex PCR reads using MiXCR and keeps one entry per CDR3 protein. The sample lists 75,000 to 100,000 distinct CDR3 sequences, over 50% occurring once. Sequenced input: blood. The receptor source for this set is a woman in her forties with Graves' hyperthyroidism. CDR3s leave out the opening cysteine and the closing phenylalanine or tryptophan. Each record gives: V gene, J gene, CDR3 protein.

>TRBV7-8|TRBJ2-7
ASSLRGLAGPGYEQY
>TRBV9|TRBJ1-3
ASSARTGGTSGNTIY
>TRBV7-8|TRBJ2-7
ASSQDGLAGEHGEQY
>TRBV7-2|TRBJ1-2
ASSLKGTAYGYT
>TRBV19|TRBJ1-5
ASSPAGTGEDQPQH
>TRBV5-1|TRBJ2-2
ASSLDRLTGELF
>TRBV7-2|TRBJ1-2
ASSLEGRVGYT
>TRBV4-3|TRBJ1-2
ASSQDGRATT
>TRBV20-1|TRBJ1-3
SARVGGLRSGNTIY
>TRBV13|TRBJ1-5
ASSSRSGSNQPQH
>TRBV9|TRBJ2-5
ASSAGQGRETQY
>TRBV10-1|TRBJ1-5
ASSESNQPQH
>TRBV7-3|TRBJ1-1
ASSLSGGWNTEAF
>TRBV7-2|TRBJ2-5
ASSFGSGAGETQY
>TRBV10-3|TRBJ1-3
AIRGRPAGDRDTIY
>TRBV7-3|TRBJ2-7
ASSSTGGYEQY
>TRBV9|TRBJ2-5
ASSSRGPEETQY
>TRBV12-3/TRBV12-4|TRBJ2-6
ASSMGQGANVLT
>TRBV20-1|TRBJ2-2
SAKGQGELF
>TRBV10-3|TRBJ1-3
AIQAGGRNTIY
>TRBV15|TRBJ1-2
ATSRDGGYYGYT
>TRBV7-3|TRBJ2-1
ASSGLARASYNEQF
>TRBV7-2|TRBJ1-4
ASSLGDRGCATNEKLF
>TRBV20-1|TRBJ2-2
SAQGLAGDTGELF
>TRBV9|TRBJ1-2
ASRVAGGGGYT
>TRBV20-1|TRBJ2-5
SAISPQETQY
>TRBV2|TRBJ1-2
ASTLDRNYGYT